The sequence of this TCR beta chain was determined in a study of shared clonotypes between healthy human individuals (TCRdb year 2020). Some background on the complete study: The cohort comprised a couple of women and three men aged 18 to 49 years. Per donor, three plates each were used for CD4 naive and CD4 memory, two for CD8 naive, and one for CD8 memory. To estimate repertoire size and how much clonotypes are shared between individuals, the study performed deep sequencing of blood TCR repertoires from roughly five healthy adults. Libraries were prepared and TCR repertoires were sequenced by different laboratories using diverse techniques, in order to increase sequencing depth and limit assay-specific biases. Leukapheresis yielded between about 0.94 and 8.9 billion PBMCs per donor. Here is what the overall study found, with its caveats: Compared with non-shared clonotypes, clonotypes shared by all four sorted-subset donors had higher generation probabilities. Rarefaction of sorted-subset datasets indicated incomplete sequencing despite the large sequencing depth. Because the study included a small number of donors, the genetic and exposure-history diversity represented was limited. Estimated clonotype richness was generally larger for naive than for memory subsets. Sharing across a handful of donors was observed for approximately 4.6% of naive CD4, 3.5% of naive CD8, 2.3% of memory CD4, and less than 0.45% of memory CD8 clonotypes. Sampling was restricted to blood, and TCR repertoires in tissue are likely to differ from TCR repertoires in blood. Pairwise subsampling indicated that sequencing depth was expected to affect the degree of clonotype sharing among donors.

Worth noting for this clone: Its antigen specificity is not known. There are no base qualities to consult, and no much larger clone falls within one base.

The CDR3 sequence holds 13 residues, the cysteine and phenylalanine included. Solely the CDR3 DNA is kept, with 39 bases framed from the first base. Deletion took 3 bases off V and 6 bases off J, with a span of 9 bases between the germline ends. In the germline V gene, CDR1 corresponds to SGHDT and CDR2 to YYEEEE. CD8 naive samples were obtained by positive selection for CCR7 among CD45RO-negative cells, yielding a CD45RA+CCR7+ population from which TemRA cells were excluded. Healthy HIV-negative adults with no recently reported acute infections or vaccinations were included as donors. Only Caucasian adults living in Nashville, Tennessee, USA were represented among the donors. After blood collection by leukapheresis, PBMCs were isolated using Ficoll-Histopaque density gradient centrifugation and then cryopreserved in the vapor phase of liquid nitrogen. Purity and quantity of every magnetically sorted T cell population were checked by analytical flow cytometry. Genomic DNA was isolated from every sorted fraction and measured by UV absorbance on a Nanodrop 2000c.

TCR CDR3 regions were amplified from genomic DNA by multiplex PCR using the deep immunoSEQ assay. Extracted genomic DNA from each cell subset was spread evenly across all wells of several immunoSEQ 96-well plates, with each plate serving as a replicate. For sorted subsets, approximately 200 ng of genomic DNA, equivalent to some 33,000 T cell genomes, went into each replicate PCR. Purified libraries were quantified with a Qubit 3.0 fluorometer, sized on a Bioanalyzer 2100, and re-quantified with the KAPA Library Quantification kit. Each immunoSEQ 96-well plate was sequenced on its own single-read 150-cycle Illumina NextSeq 550 flow cell. On the study's bioinformatics: Because the immunoSEQ output included only junctional sequences and no quality scores, the filtering could not be the same as the filtering used for full-length reads. To assign V/J genes and CDR3, sequences were annotated using PyIR, a Python wrapper for IgBLAST v1.9, with IMGT germline references. Reads were filtered out if the reads had weak V/J assignments (E-value above 1e-6), no CDR3, stop codons, out-of-frame junctions, or ambiguous translated residues. V3J clonotypes were defined by identical inferred V gene, J gene, and CDR3 amino acid sequence. To compute the percentage overlap between repertoires, the number of shared unique clonotypes was divided by the size of the smaller repertoire. Repertoire richness was assessed with RTK rarefaction, the Chao1 estimator, and Recon v2.1 estimates of unobserved clonotypes. OLGA was used to compute generation probabilities for all TCRbeta clonotypes that the gDNA method yielded from a few donors. Entries here come from immuneACCESS through TCRdb and include only in-frame sequences with V and J called. Some clones fail to appear in such tables; in the studies checked, an unresolved V gene covers under half of the shortfall, and the cause of the remainder is unknown. D and trimming were read from the DNA, whereas the V and J calls and clone size are those reported in that table. Counted in this sample were 1.5 million to 2.5 million clones; 85% to 95% of them appeared once. The ten biggest clones cover 1.2% of the sample.

The chain uses TRBV5-6 and TRBJ2-2; the D segment is perhaps TRBD1 or TRBD2, each sharing 5 matched bases. Sample: naive CD8+ T cells sorted from blood. The cell subset or site label here, explained by the study, means: CD45RA+CCR7+. The clonotype comes from a man between 18 and 35 years old in good health. The CDR3 protein sequence reads: CASSSLGPGELFF. The DNA reads TGTGCCAGCAGCTCTTTGGGACCCGGGGAGCTGTTTTTT.